Listed here are 30 T cell receptor beta chains from one sample, sequenced in a study of cytomegalovirus exposure and HLA in healthy donors. The PCR made use of 60 Vbeta and 13 Jbeta primers. Repertoires were generated with immunoSEQ multiplex PCR, while TCRdb's copy carries only in-frame clones and drops some. The sample gives some 270,000 clones, about nine tenths of which show up once; around 1.7% is in the top ten. The specimen sequenced was PBMCs. The receptors shown here come from a girl aged 2 to 10 in good health and CMV-seronegative.

This sequence joins TRBV5-8 and TRBJ2-1; D remains ambiguous. This CDR3 contains 13 residues. V shed 0 bases and J shed 3 bases, with 4 bases lying between them. Germline CDR1 is SGHTS and CDR2 is YDEGEE. The CDR3 region is CASSLDSYNEQFF. The CDR3 DNA reads as TGTGCCAGCAGCTTGGACAGCTACAATGAGCAGTTCTTC.

CDR3 residues: CASSLGSSGQETQYF. CDR3 DNA: TGCGCCAGCAGCTTGGGGTCTAGCGGCCAAGAGACCCAGTACTTC. V gene TRBV5-1 combines with J gene TRBJ2-5, with 7 bases that match TRBD2. Germline lookup yields CDR1 SGHRS and CDR2 YFSETQ. After removal of 0 bases from V and 1 base from J, the junction contained 3 bases not matched to a gene. This CDR3 region has 15 residues. The whole variable domain, filled in from reference TRBV5-1 and TRBJ2-5, reads KAGVTQTPRYLIKTRGQQVTLSCSPISGHRSVSWYQQTPGQGLQFLFEYFSETQRNKGNFPGRFSGRQFSNSRSEMNVSTLELGDSALYLCASSLGSSGQETQYFGPGTRLLVL.

The V and J genes are TRBV6-5 and TRBJ2-3; 8 bases line up with TRBD1. The CDR3 totals 15 residues. CDR1 is MNHEY, CDR2 SVGAGI, per germline. Trimming cost V 2 bases and J 4 bases; bases outside gene matches: 5. The CDR3, as DNA: TGTGCCAGCAGTTACAGGACACAGGGGGCAGATACGCAGTATTTT. Protein: CASSYRTQGADTQYF.

The V call is TRBV5-6, the J call TRBJ1-6; D is ambiguous. The V and J ends lost 1 base and 0 bases respectively, with 8 bases between them. CDR1 and CDR2 (germline): SGHDT, YYEEEE. The CDR3 extends over 16 amino acids. CDR3 residues: CASSLSASSYNSPLHF. The CDR3 coding sequence is TGTGCCAGCAGCTTGTCAGCGAGCTCCTATAATTCACCCCTCCACTTT.

This rearrangement joins TRBV6-4 to TRBJ1-3; D may be TRBD1 (5 bases). This CDR3 comprises 15 residues. The V end was cut by 6 bases, the J end by 1 base, with 13 bases between. CDR1 and CDR2 (germline): MRHNA, SNTAGT. Here the CDR3 reads CASRKVQVSGNTIYF. Here the CDR3 DNA reads TGTGCCAGCAGGAAGGTACAGGTATCTGGAAACACCATATATTTT.

The rearrangement links TRBV4-2 to TRBJ2-7; the D is unclear. Trimming took off 1 base at V and 4 bases at J, with 14 bases between the two ends. CDR3 size: 15 residues. Germline values: CDR1 LGHNA, CDR2 YNFKEQ. The CDR3: CASSQAPTESYEQYF. The CDR3 DNA sequence: TGTGCCAGCAGCCAAGCCCCTACAGAGTCGTACGAGCAGTACTTC.

J is TRBJ1-6 and V is TRBV6-5; the D gene is possibly TRBD1 (5 bases). In germline, CDR1 is MNHEY, CDR2 SVGAGI. The CDR3 runs to 13 residues. V gave up 8 bases and J gave up 4 bases, with 9 bases separating them. CDR3 in amino acids: CASGAVYNSPLHF. The DNA of the CDR3 is TGTGCCAGCGGGGCAGTATATAATTCACCCCTCCACTTT.

V and J are TRBV9 and TRBJ2-3; no clear D gene. CDR1 and CDR2 (germline): SGDLS, YYNGEE. V shed 0 bases and J shed 0 bases, with 11 bases lying between them. The CDR3 has 16 residues. The CDR3 region has the DNA TGTGCCAGCAGCGTAGGCGCTTTACTAAGCACAGATACGCAGTATTTT. This encodes CASSVGALLSTDTQYF.

This chain connects TRBV7-9 to TRBJ1-2; no definite D call. The V and J ends lost 2 bases and 0 bases respectively, with 13 bases between them. This CDR3 spans 16 amino acids. Germline lookup yields CDR1 SEHNR and CDR2 FQNEAQ (reference sequence). The CDR3 loop reads CASSLNRGLANYGYTF. The CDR3 coding sequence is TGTGCCAGCAGCTTAAATCGGGGATTAGCTAACTATGGCTACACCTTC.

This chain links TRBV28 with TRBJ1-2; 8 bases fit TRBD1. The CDR3 is made up of 14 amino acids. Germline assignment: CDR1 MDHEN and CDR2 SYDVKM. The J segment lost 2 bases and the V segment lost 3 bases, leaving 2 bases of the junction unmatched. The CDR3 DNA reads as TGTGCCAGCAGTTTGGGACAGGCCAACTATGGCTACACCTTC. This encodes CASSLGQANYGYTF.

The chain recombines TRBV5-5 with TRBJ2-5, with D tentatively TRBD1 (6 bases). The CDR3 consists of 15 residues. V was shortened by 4 bases and J by 0 bases, with 13 bases between the two germline ends. Germline lookup yields CDR1 SGHKS and CDR2 YYEKEE (reference sequence). The chain's CDR3 is CASSTETGYQETQYF. DNA of the CDR3: TGTGCCAGCAGCACCGAAACAGGGTACCAAGAGACCCAGTACTTC.

The V and J genes are TRBV6-4 and TRBJ1-5; D is uncertain. The CDR3 contains 13 residues. Per germline, CDR1 MRHNA and CDR2 SNTAGT. The ends were cut back, 3 bases at V and 4 bases at J, with 7 bases in the middle. CDR3 sequence: CASSEEVNQPQHF. Here the CDR3 DNA reads TGTGCCAGCAGTGAAGAGGTGAATCAGCCCCAGCATTTT.

V gene TRBV5-4 combines with J gene TRBJ2-3; maybe TRBD1 (5 bases). This CDR3 region has 15 residues. Deletions cut 1 base from V and 5 bases from J, with 14 bases between. Germline V gene sequence: CDR1 SGHNT, CDR2 YYREEE (reference sequence). In DNA form, the CDR3 reads TGTGCCAGCAGCTTGAATGTGGGGCCTGGAGATACGCAGTATTTT. Translating gives CASSLNVGPGDTQYF.

This clone has only a few counts. V and J are TRBV27 and TRBJ1-5, with TRBD1 matching 11 bases. V shed 5 bases, J shed 2 bases, and the junction held 5 bases outside the gene matches. Germline V lookup: CDR1 MNHEY, CDR2 SMNVEV (reference sequence). The CDR3 has 16 residues. CDR3 residues: CASSARTGGGNQPQHF. As DNA, the CDR3 is TGTGCCAGCAGTGCCCGGACAGGGGGCGGCAATCAGCCCCAGCATTTT.

The chain links TRBV18 to TRBJ1-5, with D possibly matching TRBD1 (6 bases). The CDR3 runs to 17 residues. V was trimmed by 3 bases and J by 7 bases, leaving 22 bases between them. Germline CDR1 is KGHSH and CDR2 is LQKENI. DNA of the CDR3: TGTGCCAGCTCACCTGCGGGGGGCGAATTTCGGGGCCAGCCCCAGCATTTT. This gives the protein CASSPAGGEFRGQPQHF.

This clone was detected once. The chain couples TRBV29-1 to TRBJ2-3, with no clear D. V was clipped by 1 base and J by 14 bases, with 10 bases between them. This CDR3 is built from 10 residues. Germline CDR1 SQVTM, CDR2 ANQGSEA. The CDR3 is CSVEVLRRYF. As DNA, the CDR3 is TGCAGCGTTGAAGTGCTTAGGAGGTATTTT.

V is TRBV5-6 and J is TRBJ2-7, with 8 bases aligning to TRBD1. Germline lookup yields CDR1 SGHDT and CDR2 YYEEEE. V lost 4 bases and J lost 2; bases outside the gene matches: 8. This CDR3 contains 15 residues. The CDR3 is CASSATGAIPYEQYF. The CDR3, as DNA: TGTGCCAGCAGCGCGACAGGGGCCATCCCCTACGAGCAGTACTTC.

The gene calls are TRBV9 and TRBJ2-7; tentatively, D is TRBD1 (6 bases). Germline V gene data show CDR1 as SGDLS and CDR2 as YYNGEE. Trimming cost V 0 bases and J 6 bases, with 10 bases left between them. CDR3 length: 13 residues. Here the CDR3 reads CASSVVSGAEQYF. The DNA of the CDR3 is TGTGCCAGCAGCGTAGTGTCAGGGGCCGAGCAGTACTTC.

This chain uses TRBV6-5 with TRBJ1-1; no firm D call. Germline V gives CDR1 MNHEY, CDR2 SVGAGI. Trimming cost V 4 bases and J 4 bases, with 13 bases left between them. This CDR3 is 14 amino acids long. CDR3 nucleotides: TGTGCCAGCAGTTCTCTCGTTGCAGTCACTGAAGCTTTCTTT. Its protein is CASSSLVAVTEAFF.

This chain connects TRBV19 to TRBJ1-6; tentatively, D is TRBD1 (6 bases). The V end lost 5 bases, the J end lost 6 bases, and 20 bases lay between the germline ends. Germline assignment: CDR1 LNHDA and CDR2 SQIVND (reference sequence). The CDR3 totals 17 residues. CDR3 nucleotide sequence: TGTGCCAGTAGTGGTCACAGGGTAGGAAGGTCTAATTCACCCCTCCACTTT. Translated, it gives CASSGHRVGRSNSPLHF.

The rearrangement joins TRBV18 to TRBJ2-2; 10 nucleotides line up with TRBD2. The CDR3 sequence is 14 residues long. The ends lost 6 bases at V and 6 bases at J; junction bases unmatched: 4. Germline CDR1 and CDR2: KGHSH and LQKENI. The chain's CDR3 is CASSPLAGAGELFF. The CDR3 nucleotides are TGTGCCAGCTCGCCTCTAGCGGGAGCCGGGGAGCTGTTTTTT.

The CDR3 is CASSRVWGDQPQHF. The DNA for the CDR3 is TGTGCCAGCAGTCGGGTCTGGGGGGATCAGCCCCAGCATTTT. This rearrangement joins TRBV2 to TRBJ1-5; TRBD1 is a possible D gene (5 bases). Germline V gives CDR1 SNHLY, CDR2 FYNNEI. The CDR3 sequence is 14 residues long. V was trimmed by 5 bases and J by 5 bases, leaving 13 bases between them.

This rearrangement joins TRBV5-4 to TRBJ2-7; 11 bases align to TRBD2. The germline V gene encodes CDR1 SGHNT and CDR2 YYREEE (reference sequence). V shed 5 bases and J 6 bases; nucleotides not matched to a gene: 10. CDR3 length equals 15 residues. CDR3 region: CASSLPLAGEGEQYF. The CDR3 DNA reads as TGTGCCAGCAGTTTACCACTAGCGGGAGAGGGCGAGCAGTACTTC.

CDR3 protein: CASSLEAASGTYEQYF. The CDR3 DNA reads TGTGCCAGCAGCTTAGAGGCGGCTAGCGGGACCTACGAGCAGTACTTC. V is TRBV7-2 and J is TRBJ2-7, with 9 nucleotides matching TRBD2. The germline gives CDR1 SGHTA, CDR2 FQGNSA. The CDR3 runs 16 residues. J was trimmed by 2 bases and V by 1 base; bases with no gene match: 6.

The chain employs TRBV28 and TRBJ1-5, with a possible D match to TRBD1 (6 bases). Per the germline V gene, CDR1 is MDHEN and CDR2 is SYDVKM. The CDR3 contains 13 residues. The V and J ends lost 8 bases and 0 bases respectively, with 8 bases between them. In DNA, the CDR3 is TGTGCCAGCGGGGGCTATAGCAATCAGCCCCAGCATTTT. It codes for CASGGYSNQPQHF. Full variable domain (remainder filled in from reference TRBV28 and TRBJ1-5): DVKVTQSSRYLVKRTGEKVFLECVQDMDHENMFWYRQDPGLGLRLIYFSYDVKMKEKGDIPEGYSVSREKKERFSLILESASTNQTSMYLCASGGYSNQPQHFGDGTRLSIL.

The rearrangement links TRBV30 to TRBJ1-1; possibly TRBD1 for D (6 bases). Germline V lookup: CDR1 GTSNPN, CDR2 SVGIG (reference sequence). The CDR3 runs to 12 residues. Trimming cost V 5 bases and J 2 bases, with 9 bases left between them. The CDR3 here is CAWGQPNTEAFF. As DNA, the CDR3 is TGTGCCTGGGGACAGCCTAACACTGAAGCTTTCTTT. Full variable domain (outside the CDR3, taken from reference TRBV30 and TRBJ1-1): SQTIHQWPATLVQPVGSPLSLECTVEGTSNPNLYWYRQAAGRGLQLLFYSVGIGQISSEVPQNLSASRPQDRQFILSSKKLLLSDSGFYLCAWGQPNTEAFFGQGTRLTVV.

CDR3 nucleotides: TGTGCCAGCAGCTCGAGACAGCAGATTTTTAATGAAAAACTGTTTTTT. Translated, it gives CASSSRQQIFNEKLFF. The chain is built from TRBV7-9 and TRBJ1-4; D possibly corresponds to TRBD1 (5 bases). V dropped 4 bases and J dropped 4 bases, with 16 bases sitting between them. The germline gives CDR1 SEHNR, CDR2 FQNEAQ (reference sequence). The CDR3 consists of 16 residues.

The rearrangement joins TRBV30 to TRBJ1-1; D is perhaps TRBD1 (5 bases). Germline loops: CDR1 GTSNPN, CDR2 SVGIG (reference sequence). Trimming pared 4 bases from V and 3 bases from J, leaving 9 bases between. The CDR3 covers 12 residues. DNA for the CDR3: TGTGCCTGGACCCGGGACTACACTGAAGCTTTCTTT. Translated, it gives CAWTRDYTEAFF. The whole variable domain, remainder taken from reference TRBV30 and TRBJ1-1, is SQTIHQWPATLVQPVGSPLSLECTVEGTSNPNLYWYRQAAGRGLQLLFYSVGIGQISSEVPQNLSASRPQDRQFILSSKKLLLSDSGFYLCAWTRDYTEAFFGQGTRLTVV.

The chain carries TRBV19 and TRBJ2-1; TRBD2 agrees at 14 bases. CDR1 and CDR2 (germline): LNHDA, SQIVND (reference sequence). J gave up 2 bases and V 6 bases, and 3 bases lay outside the gene matches. CDR3 length: 16 amino acids. The CDR3 loop reads CASRPGLAGAYNEQFF. For the CDR3, the DNA is TGTGCCAGTAGGCCGGGACTAGCGGGAGCCTACAATGAGCAGTTCTTC. Filled out from reference TRBV19 and TRBJ2-1, the complete variable domain reads DGGITQSPKYLFRKEGQNVTLSCEQNLNHDAMYWYRQDPGQGLRLIYYSQIVNDFQKGDIAEGYSVSREKKESFPLTVTSAQKNPTAFYLCASRPGLAGAYNEQFFGPGTRLTVL.

This chain connects TRBV19 to TRBJ2-1; 15 nucleotides agree with TRBD2. The CDR3 loop spans 20 amino acids. V lost 6 bases and J lost 5; bases outside the gene matches: 17. Germline V lookup: CDR1 LNHDA, CDR2 SQIVND (reference sequence). The CDR3, as DNA: TGTGCCAGTAGGAGACGTACAGGACTAGCGGGAGGGCCTTTCCACAATGAGCAGTTCTTC. Its protein product is CASRRRTGLAGGPFHNEQFF. Full variable domain (missing parts from reference TRBV19 and TRBJ2-1): DGGITQSPKYLFRKEGQNVTLSCEQNLNHDAMYWYRQDPGQGLRLIYYSQIVNDFQKGDIAEGYSVSREKKESFPLTVTSAQKNPTAFYLCASRRRTGLAGGPFHNEQFFGPGTRLTVL.